The clone carrying this TCR beta chain was observed a few times. Unique molecular identifiers were incorporated during preparation of the TCRbeta library. TCRdb re-called the PCR reads through MiXCR, storing one row per CDR3 protein. The sample has about 350,000 distinct CDR3 sequences, roughly 14% seen once. This CDR3 has 14 amino acids. V was pared by 0 bases and J by 8 bases, with 14 bases between. CDR1 is SGDLS, CDR2 YYNGEE, per germline. This specimen belongs to a study of T-cell reconstitution after alpha-beta-depleted transplantation in children. Sequenced here: PBMCs, sampled from the stem cell graft. The clonotype was recovered from a human donor who donated a stem cell graft to a child with Fanconi anemia. This chain joins TRBV9 and TRBJ1-2; D is possibly TRBD1 (6 bases). In DNA, the CDR3 is TGTGCCAGCAGCGTAGGAGGGGACACAAACGGCTACACCTTC. This codes for CASSVGGDTNGYTF.